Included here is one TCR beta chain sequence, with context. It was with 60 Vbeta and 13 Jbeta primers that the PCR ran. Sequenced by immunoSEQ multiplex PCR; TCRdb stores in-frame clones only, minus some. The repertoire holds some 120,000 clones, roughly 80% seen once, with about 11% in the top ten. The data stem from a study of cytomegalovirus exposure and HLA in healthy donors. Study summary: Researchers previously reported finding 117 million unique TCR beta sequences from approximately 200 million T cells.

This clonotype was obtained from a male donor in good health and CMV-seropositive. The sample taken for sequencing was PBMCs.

The CDR3, as DNA: TGTGCCACCAGCAGAGATACTGCTAGCTCCTACGAGCAGTACTTC. Protein: CATSRDTASSYEQYF. V is TRBV15 and J is TRBJ2-7; D ambiguous. V lost 0 bases and J 0 bases, leaving 9 bases between the germline ends. Germline CDR1 LNHNV, CDR2 YYDKDF (reference sequence). CDR3 length equals 15 residues.